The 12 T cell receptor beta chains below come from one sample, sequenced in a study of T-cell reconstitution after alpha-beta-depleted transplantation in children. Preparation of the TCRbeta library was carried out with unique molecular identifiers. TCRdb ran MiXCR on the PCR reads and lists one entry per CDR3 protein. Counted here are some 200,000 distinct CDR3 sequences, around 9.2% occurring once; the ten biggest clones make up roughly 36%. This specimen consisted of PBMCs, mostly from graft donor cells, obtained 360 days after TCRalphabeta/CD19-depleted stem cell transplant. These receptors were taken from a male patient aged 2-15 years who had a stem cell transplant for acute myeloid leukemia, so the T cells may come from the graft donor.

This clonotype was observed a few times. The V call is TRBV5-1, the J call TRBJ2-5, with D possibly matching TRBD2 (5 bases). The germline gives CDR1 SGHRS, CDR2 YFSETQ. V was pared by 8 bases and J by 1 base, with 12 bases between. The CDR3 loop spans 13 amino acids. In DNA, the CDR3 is TGCGCCAGTCGTATTAGCGCCCAAGAGACCCAGTACTTC. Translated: CASRISAQETQYF. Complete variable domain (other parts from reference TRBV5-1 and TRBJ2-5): KAGVTQTPRYLIKTRGQQVTLSCSPISGHRSVSWYQQTPGQGLQFLFEYFSETQRNKGNFPGRFSGRQFSNSRSEMNVSTLELGDSALYLCASRISAQETQYFGPGTRLLVL.

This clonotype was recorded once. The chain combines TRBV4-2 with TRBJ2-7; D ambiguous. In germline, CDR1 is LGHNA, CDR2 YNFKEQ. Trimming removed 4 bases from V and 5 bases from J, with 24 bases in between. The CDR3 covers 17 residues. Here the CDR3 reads CASSREPLCQSSHEQYF. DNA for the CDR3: TGTGCCAGCAGCCGAGAGCCCCTCTGCCAAAGTTCGCACGAGCAGTACTTC.

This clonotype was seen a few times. Written as DNA, the CDR3 is TGCAGCGTTGACCCCCGGACTAGGGGTGCTGAGCAGTTCTTC. Translation: CSVDPRTRGAEQFF. The J gene is TRBJ2-1, the V gene TRBV29-1; 7 bases map to TRBD2. The germline gives CDR1 SQVTM, CDR2 ANQGSEA. The CDR3 is 14 residues long. J was trimmed by 9 bases and V by 3 bases; bases with no gene match: 11.

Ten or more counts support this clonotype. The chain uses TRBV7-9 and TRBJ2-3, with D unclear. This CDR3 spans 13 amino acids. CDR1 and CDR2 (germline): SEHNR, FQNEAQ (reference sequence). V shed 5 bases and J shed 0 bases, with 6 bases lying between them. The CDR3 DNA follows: TGTGCCAGCAGCGCACAAAGCACAGATACGCAGTATTTT. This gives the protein CASSAQSTDTQYF.

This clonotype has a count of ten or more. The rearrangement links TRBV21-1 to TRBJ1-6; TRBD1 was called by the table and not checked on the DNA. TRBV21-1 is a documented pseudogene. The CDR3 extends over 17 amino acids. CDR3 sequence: CASSKVGESSYNSPLHF. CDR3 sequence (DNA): TGTGCCAGCAGCAAAGTAGGGGAAAGCTCCTATAATTCACCCCTCCACTTT.

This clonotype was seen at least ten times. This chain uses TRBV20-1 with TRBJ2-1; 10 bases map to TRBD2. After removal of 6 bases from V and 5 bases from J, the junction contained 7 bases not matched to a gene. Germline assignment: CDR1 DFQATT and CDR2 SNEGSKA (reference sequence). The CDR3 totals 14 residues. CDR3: CSARLAGPNNEQFF. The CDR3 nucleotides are TGCAGTGCAAGACTAGCGGGCCCGAACAATGAGCAGTTCTTC.

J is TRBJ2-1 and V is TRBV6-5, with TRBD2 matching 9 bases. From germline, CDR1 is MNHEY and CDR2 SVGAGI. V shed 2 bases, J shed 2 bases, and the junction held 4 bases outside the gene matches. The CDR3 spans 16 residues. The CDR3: CASSYASSGAYNEQFF. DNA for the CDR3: TGTGCCAGCAGTTACGCGTCTAGCGGGGCCTACAATGAGCAGTTCTTC.

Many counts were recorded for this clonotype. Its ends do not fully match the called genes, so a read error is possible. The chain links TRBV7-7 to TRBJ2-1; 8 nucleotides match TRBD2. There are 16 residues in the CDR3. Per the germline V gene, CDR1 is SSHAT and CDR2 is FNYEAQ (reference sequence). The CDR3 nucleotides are TGTGCTAGCAGCCCACAGGAGGGACTAGTGGACAATGAGCAGTTCTTC. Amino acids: CASSPQEGLVDNEQFF.

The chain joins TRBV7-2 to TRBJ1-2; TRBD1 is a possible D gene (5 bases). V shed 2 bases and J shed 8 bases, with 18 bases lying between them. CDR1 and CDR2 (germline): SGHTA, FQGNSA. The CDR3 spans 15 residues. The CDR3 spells CASSLKSGWVEGYTF. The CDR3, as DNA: TGTGCCAGCAGCTTAAAGTCAGGGTGGGTGGAGGGCTACACCTTC.

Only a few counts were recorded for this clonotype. CDR3: CASSPRTAKETQYF. The CDR3 bases are TGTGCCAGCAGCCCTAGGACAGCTAAAGAGACCCAGTACTTC. The rearrangement links TRBV7-2 to TRBJ2-5; possibly TRBD1 for D (6 bases). Germline V gives CDR1 SGHTA, CDR2 FQGNSA. V lost 5 bases, J lost 3 bases, and 13 bases lay in between. This CDR3 has 14 amino acids.

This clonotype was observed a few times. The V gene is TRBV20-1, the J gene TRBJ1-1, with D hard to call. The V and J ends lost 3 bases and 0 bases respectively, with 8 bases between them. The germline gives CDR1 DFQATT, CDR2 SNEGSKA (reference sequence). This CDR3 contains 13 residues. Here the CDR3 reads CSARRVMNTEAFF. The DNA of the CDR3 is TGCAGTGCTAGGAGGGTGATGAACACTGAAGCTTTCTTT.

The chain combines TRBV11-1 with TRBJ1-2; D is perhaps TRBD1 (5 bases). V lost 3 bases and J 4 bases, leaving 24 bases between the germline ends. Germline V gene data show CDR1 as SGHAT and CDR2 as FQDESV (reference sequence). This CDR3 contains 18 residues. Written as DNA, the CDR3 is TGTGCCAGCAGCTTTATAGGGACGGCTAGCATCCAGGGCTATGGCTACACCTTC. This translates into CASSFIGTASIQGYGYTF.